This passage covers 2 T cell receptor beta chains from one sample sequenced in a study of beta chain features in type 1 diabetes. Expressed TCRB transcripts got sequenced, as all isolated RNA was reverse transcribed. This table comes from immunoSEQ multiplex PCR, and its TCRdb copy is limited to in-frame clones, with some not included. The sample holds fewer than 400,000 clones; roughly 8% are singletons and the top ten take around 0.44%. Sequencing was done on a sample of central memory CD4+ T cells from blood. Receptor source: a woman between 18 and 29 years old in good health.

V usage is TRBV4-2 and J usage is TRBJ2-2; D is undetermined. The length of the CDR3 is 12 residues. In germline, CDR1 is LGHNA, CDR2 YNFKEQ. V lost 3 bases and J lost 5, with 4 bases in between. The CDR3 DNA sequence: TGTGCCAGCAGCCATGGGACCGGGGAGCTGTTTTTT. This codes for CASSHGTGELFF.

The chain is built from TRBV5-8 and TRBJ2-1; D uncertain. Germline-derived CDR1 and CDR2 are SGHTS and YDEGEE. The CDR3 sequence is 11 residues long. Trimming pared 4 bases from V and 7 bases from J, leaving 6 bases between. CDR3 in DNA: TGTGCCAGCAGCCGTGGGAATGAGCAGTTCTTC. Translation gives CASSRGNEQFF.